These 7 T cell receptor beta chains were all obtained from the same sample, sequenced in a study of blood T cell repertoires in COVID-19. Generated by immunoSEQ multiplex PCR, the TCRdb table keeps only in-frame clones and is missing some. The repertoire holds roughly 100,000 clones, with over 70% as singletons. Material for sequencing was peripheral blood. These receptors all stem from a man older than 75 with active or convalescent COVID-19.

This clone turned up a few times. This sequence joins TRBV5-1 and TRBJ2-7; 7 nucleotides agree with TRBD1. CDR1 is SGHRS and CDR2 is YFSETQ in the germline V gene. V lost 6 bases and J lost 3; bases outside the gene matches: 3. The CDR3 is 12 amino acids. The CDR3 is CASNPGGYEQYF. CDR3 DNA sequence: TGCGCCAGCAACCCAGGGGGCTACGAGCAGTACTTC.

This clone was observed a few times. The J gene is TRBJ2-5, the V gene TRBV14; 8 bases agree with TRBD1. Germline assignment: CDR1 SGHDN and CDR2 FVKESK. V was clipped by 0 bases and J by 6 bases; unmatched bases: 9. This CDR3 spans 16 amino acids. CDR3 coding DNA: TGTGCCAGCAGCCAAGATGAGTGGACAGGGACGAAGACCCAGTACTTC. Its protein is CASSQDEWTGTKTQYF.

V and J are TRBV7-2 and TRBJ2-3; TRBD1 aligns across 7 bases. Looked up from germline, CDR1 is SGHTA and CDR2 is FQGNSA. This CDR3 region has 16 residues. Losses at the gene ends were 5 bases for V and 2 bases for J; bases not matched to a gene: 10. The CDR3 reads CASSLGTAEPTDTQYF. CDR3 DNA sequence: TGTGCCAGCAGCCTCGGGACAGCCGAACCCACAGATACGCAGTATTTT.

DNA of the CDR3: TGCGCCAGCAGCCCGGGGACAGCCAACTATGGCTACACCTTC. Translation gives CASSPGTANYGYTF. The chain has TRBV5-1 and TRBJ1-2; 7 bases map to TRBD1. From germline, CDR1 is SGHRS and CDR2 YFSETQ. The CDR3 contains 14 residues. The V and J ends lost 4 bases and 2 bases, in that order; junction bases with no gene match: 5.

The rearrangement links TRBV28 to TRBJ1-2; the match to TRBD1 covers 8 bases. The J segment lost 2 bases and the V segment lost 5 bases, leaving 1 base of the junction unmatched. This CDR3 has 13 residues. The germline V gene encodes CDR1 MDHEN and CDR2 SYDVKM. The chain's CDR3 is CASSRDRNYGYTF. The CDR3 nucleotides are TGTGCCAGCAGTCGGGACAGGAACTATGGCTACACCTTC.

The V call is TRBV5-1, the J call TRBJ1-3, with 10 nucleotides matching TRBD1. The CDR3 loop spans 19 amino acids. V was pared by 4 bases and J by 4 bases, with 17 bases of the junction left unmatched. Germline V gene lookup returns CDR1 SGHRS and CDR2 YFSETQ. The CDR3 DNA reads TGCGCCAGCAGCCCGCGCCGACTGACAGGGGGCTCTTCAGGAAACACCATATATTTT. Amino acids: CASSPRRLTGGSSGNTIYF.

The chain recombines TRBV19 with TRBJ1-2; D is perhaps TRBD1 (5 bases). Germline loops: CDR1 LNHDA, CDR2 SQIVND (reference sequence). The V gene lost 3 bases and the J gene lost 3 bases, with 17 bases spanning the gap. The CDR3 consists of 16 residues. The CDR3 protein is CASSIQTGQVDYGYTF. The DNA for the CDR3 is TGTGCCAGTAGTATCCAAACAGGCCAGGTAGACTATGGCTACACCTTC. Complete variable domain (other parts from reference TRBV19 and TRBJ1-2): DGGITQSPKYLFRKEGQNVTLSCEQNLNHDAMYWYRQDPGQGLRLIYYSQIVNDFQKGDIAEGYSVSREKKESFPLTVTSAQKNPTAFYLCASSIQTGQVDYGYTFGSGTRLTVV.